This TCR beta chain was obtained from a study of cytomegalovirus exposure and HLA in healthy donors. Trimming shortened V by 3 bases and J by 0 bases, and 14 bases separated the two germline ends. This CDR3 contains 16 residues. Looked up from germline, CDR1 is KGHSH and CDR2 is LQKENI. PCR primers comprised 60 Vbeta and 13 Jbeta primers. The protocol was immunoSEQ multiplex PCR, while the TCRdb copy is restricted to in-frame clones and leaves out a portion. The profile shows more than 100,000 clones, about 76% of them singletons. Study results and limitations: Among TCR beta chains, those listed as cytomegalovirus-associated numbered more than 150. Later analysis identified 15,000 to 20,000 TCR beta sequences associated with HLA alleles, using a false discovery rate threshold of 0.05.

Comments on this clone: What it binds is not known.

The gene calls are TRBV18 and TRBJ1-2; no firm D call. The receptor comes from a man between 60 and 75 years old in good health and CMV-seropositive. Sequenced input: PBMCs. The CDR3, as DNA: TGTGCCAGCTCACCCCCTTCCCGGTATCCTAACTATGGCTACACCTTC. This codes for CASSPPSRYPNYGYTF.